The 18 T cell receptor beta chains reported below all come from one sample, sequenced in a study of OX40 agonist ivuxolimab in advanced cancers. Profiled with immunoSEQ multiplex PCR; TCRdb holds only in-frame clones, not every one. The sample yields tens of thousands of clones, approximately 94% seen once. The input for sequencing was CD4+ or CD8+ T cells sorted from blood, taken in a trial of the OX40 agonist ivuxolimab. These receptors all stem from an adult with an advanced solid tumor such as melanoma, head and neck, liver or kidney cancer.

V usage is TRBV7-9 and J usage is TRBJ2-1; possibly TRBD1 or TRBD2 for D (5 bases each). The CDR3 totals 17 residues. Trimming stripped 5 bases from V and 0 bases from J, with 17 bases between. Looked up from germline, CDR1 is SEHNR and CDR2 is FQNEAQ (reference sequence). The CDR3 sequence is CASSPRGVRDSYNEQFF. The DNA for the CDR3 is TGTGCCAGCAGCCCAAGAGGGGTACGGGACTCCTACAATGAGCAGTTCTTC.

V usage is TRBV5-6 and J usage is TRBJ1-6; D remains ambiguous. V lost 4 bases and J 1 base, leaving 9 bases between the germline ends. The CDR3 loop spans 15 amino acids. The germline gives CDR1 SGHDT, CDR2 YYEEEE. The CDR3 DNA is TGTGCCAGCAGCGCGGGAATTTCCTATAATTCACCCCTCCACTTT. Translation gives CASSAGISYNSPLHF.

The V gene is TRBV9, the J gene TRBJ2-7; no firm D call. CDR1 is SGDLS and CDR2 is YYNGEE in the germline V gene. This CDR3 has 13 residues. V was shortened by 0 bases and J by 3 bases, with 7 bases between the two germline ends. The CDR3 spells CASSVEWIYEQYF. In DNA, the CDR3 is TGTGCCAGCAGCGTAGAATGGATCTACGAGCAGTACTTC. Filled out from reference TRBV9 and TRBJ2-7, the complete variable domain reads DSGVTQTPKHLITATGQRVTLRCSPRSGDLSVYWYQQSLDQGLQFLIQYYNGEERAKGNILERFSAQQFPDLHSELNLSSLELGDSALYFCASSVEWIYEQYFGPGTRLTVT.

This clone was detected only once. V is TRBV28 and J is TRBJ2-1, with D unclear. CDR1 and CDR2 from the germline V gene are MDHEN and SYDVKM. Trimming removed 10 bases at V and 5 bases at J, with 15 bases between. This CDR3 contains 13 residues. This CDR3 reads CAILVGDHNEQFF. In nucleotides, the CDR3 is TGTGCCATCCTGGTTGGAGACCACAATGAGCAGTTCTTC.

This sequence joins TRBV4-2 and TRBJ1-1; D possibly corresponds to TRBD1 (5 bases). V lost 1 base and J lost 0, with 12 bases in between. The V gene's germline CDR1 is LGHNA and CDR2 YNFKEQ. The length of the CDR3 is 16 residues. CDR3 DNA sequence: TGTGCCAGCAGCCAAGGACCCGGGACGGTGAACACTGAAGCTTTCTTT. It yields the protein CASSQGPGTVNTEAFF.

This rearrangement joins TRBV28 to TRBJ2-1; tentatively, D is TRBD1 or TRBD2 (5 bases each). Trimming took 0 bases from V and 7 from J, leaving 13 bases between them. CDR1 is MDHEN and CDR2 is SYDVKM in the germline V gene. This CDR3 comprises 15 residues. The CDR3 bases are TGTGCCAGCAGTTTATGGGGGGATAGTCTGAATGAGCAGTTCTTC. This sequence encodes CASSLWGDSLNEQFF.

This chain joins TRBV5-1 and TRBJ2-7; TRBD1 is a possible D gene (5 bases). The V and J ends lost 5 bases and 3 bases respectively, with 18 bases between them. The germline CDR1 and CDR2 sequences are SGHRS and YFSETQ. This CDR3 has 15 residues. CDR3 loop: CASSLDWTQVYEQYF. The CDR3 DNA reads as TGCGCCAGCAGTCTAGACTGGACACAGGTCTACGAGCAGTACTTC.

This chain joins TRBV4-1 and TRBJ1-2; 9 bases align to TRBD1. Germline CDR1 is MGHRA and CDR2 is YSYEKL. The CDR3 has 13 residues. Losses at the gene ends were 7 bases for V and 7 bases for J; bases not matched to a gene: 7. In nucleotides, the CDR3 is TGCGCCAGCACCGGGACAGGGAGGGGTGGCTACACCTTC. Protein sequence: CASTGTGRGGYTF.

This chain joins TRBV5-6 and TRBJ2-5; 11 nucleotides align to TRBD2. This CDR3 has 16 residues. Germline CDR1 and CDR2: SGHDT and YYEEEE. V gave up 4 bases and J gave up 1 base; unmatched junction bases: 6. The CDR3 sequence: CASSLRLAGFQETQYF. For the CDR3, the DNA is TGTGCCAGCAGCCTCAGACTAGCGGGGTTCCAAGAGACCCAGTACTTC.

CDR3 loop: CASSQTSGLQETQYF. As DNA, the CDR3 is TGTGCCAGCAGCCAAACTAGCGGGTTACAAGAGACCCAGTACTTC. V gene TRBV28 combines with J gene TRBJ2-5, with 9 bases lining up with TRBD2. Germline lookup yields CDR1 MDHEN and CDR2 SYDVKM. Trimming removed 6 bases from V and 2 bases from J; junction bases left unmatched: 7. This CDR3 contains 15 residues.

This clone was seen once. The chain combines TRBV7-9 with TRBJ1-5; D gene uncertain. Trimming cost V 1 base and J 5 bases, with 9 bases left between them. This CDR3 has 14 amino acids. CDR1 SEHNR and CDR2 FQNEAQ come from the germline V gene (reference sequence). The CDR3: CASSLDPPHQPQHF. Written as DNA, the CDR3 is TGTGCCAGCAGCTTAGACCCACCCCATCAGCCCCAGCATTTT.

The chain couples TRBV6-6 to TRBJ1-5, with TRBD1 matching over 10 bases. Germline V gene sequence: CDR1 MNHNY, CDR2 SVGAGI (reference sequence). This CDR3 comprises 15 residues. Trimming took 2 bases from V and 8 from J; bases not matched to a gene: 6. The CDR3 coding sequence is TGTGCCAGCAGTTACCCGGGACAGGGGCTAGAGCCCCAGCATTTT. It encodes CASSYPGQGLEPQHF.

The chain has TRBV29-1 and TRBJ1-5; the match to TRBD1 covers 8 bases. V trimming: 4 bases; J trimming: 7 bases; junction bases outside the gene matches: 6. The CDR3 loop spans 13 amino acids. CDR1 is SQVTM and CDR2 is ANQGSEA in the germline V gene. The CDR3 DNA reads TGCAGCGTTGGGGACAGGTCCTGGCAGCCCCAGCATTTT. This translates into CSVGDRSWQPQHF. The full variable domain, its missing parts supplied by reference TRBV29-1 and TRBJ1-5, is SAVISQKPSRDICQRGTSLTIQCQVDSQVTMMFWYRQQPGQSLTLIATANQGSEATYESGFVIDKFPISRPNLTFSTLTVSNMSPEDSSIYLCSVGDRSWQPQHFGDGTRLSIL.

About this clone itself: The junction shows a germline mismatch at one end, possibly a read error. The chain combines TRBV4-1 with TRBJ1-4; no firm D call. The germline V gene has CDR1 MGHRA and CDR2 YSYEKL. The CDR3 runs to 13 residues. CDR3 amino acids: CASRQGFNEKLFF. CDR3 coding DNA: TGCGCCAGCAGGCAAGGATTTAATGAAAAACTGTTTTTT.

The V and J genes are TRBV2 and TRBJ1-1; TRBD1 aligns across 7 bases. The CDR3 totals 15 residues. Per the germline V gene, CDR1 is SNHLY and CDR2 is FYNNEI. V dropped 1 base and J dropped 7; count of bases not matched to a gene: 9. The CDR3 loop reads CASSEVPTGADEAFF. CDR3 DNA sequence: TGTGCCAGCAGTGAAGTACCCACAGGGGCTGATGAAGCTTTCTTT.

The chain is built from TRBV28 and TRBJ2-5; 8 bases line up with TRBD2. This CDR3 spans 17 amino acids. Germline V lookup: CDR1 MDHEN, CDR2 SYDVKM. V lost 3 bases, J lost 4 bases, and 13 bases stayed unmatched. The CDR3 loop reads CASSFPRGSGAPETQYF. The CDR3 DNA reads as TGTGCCAGCAGTTTCCCCAGGGGTAGCGGGGCCCCAGAGACCCAGTACTTC. Supplemented by reference TRBV28 and TRBJ2-5, the full variable domain reads DVKVTQSSRYLVKRTGEKVFLECVQDMDHENMFWYRQDPGLGLRLIYFSYDVKMKEKGDIPEGYSVSREKKERFSLILESASTNQTSMYLCASSFPRGSGAPETQYFGPGTRLLVL.

This clone has just one count. The gene calls are TRBV10-2 and TRBJ1-1; D remains unclear. This CDR3 comprises 12 residues. Deletions cut 3 bases from V and 8 bases from J, with 10 bases between. The germline CDR1 and CDR2 sequences are WSHSY and SAAADI. In nucleotides, the CDR3 is TGCGCCAGCAGTGAATCGGGGAGGGAAGCTTTCTTT. It codes for CASSESGREAFF.

The V gene is TRBV27, the J gene TRBJ2-5; D is uncertain. This CDR3 comprises 12 residues. The V and J ends lost 5 bases and 4 bases respectively, with 8 bases between them. Per the germline V gene, CDR1 is MNHEY and CDR2 is SMNVEV (reference sequence). DNA for the CDR3: TGTGCCAGCAGTGGATCTACAGAGACCCAGTACTTC. Translating it yields CASSGSTETQYF.